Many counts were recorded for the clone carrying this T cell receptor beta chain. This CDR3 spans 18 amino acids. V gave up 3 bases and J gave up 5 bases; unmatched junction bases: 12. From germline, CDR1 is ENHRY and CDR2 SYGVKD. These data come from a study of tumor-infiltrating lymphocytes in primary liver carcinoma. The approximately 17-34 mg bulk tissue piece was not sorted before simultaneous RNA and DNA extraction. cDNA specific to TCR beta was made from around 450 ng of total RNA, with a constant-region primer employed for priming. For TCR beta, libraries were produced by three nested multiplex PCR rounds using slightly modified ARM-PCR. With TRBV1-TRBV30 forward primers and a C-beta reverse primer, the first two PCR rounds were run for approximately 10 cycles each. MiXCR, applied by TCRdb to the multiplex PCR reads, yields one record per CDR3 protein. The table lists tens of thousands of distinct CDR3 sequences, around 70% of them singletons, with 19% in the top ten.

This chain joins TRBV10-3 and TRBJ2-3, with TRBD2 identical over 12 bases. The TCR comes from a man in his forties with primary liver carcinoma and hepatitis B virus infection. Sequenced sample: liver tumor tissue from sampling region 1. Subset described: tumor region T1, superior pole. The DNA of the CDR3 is TGTGCCATCAGTGAACCCGGGGCAGCTAGCGGGGGGGGAGATACGCAGTATTTT. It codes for CAISEPGAASGGGDTQYF.